What follows are 13 T cell receptor beta chains derived from one specimen sequenced in a study of breast tumors, draining lymph nodes, adjacent tissues (dated by TCRdb to the mid-2010s). The library was produced with multiplex PCR. For sequencing, an Illumina HiSeq 2000 was employed. TCRdb's own reprocessing of the public reads used fastp at Q25 and MiXCR and kept productive beta chains. Rows merge per CDR3 protein into single entries with the most common DNA and genes. The sample data list 150,000 or so distinct CDR3 sequences, and approximately 30% of these were observed just once. The ten largest clones add up to 3% to 4% of the sample. Lymph node samples came from the axillary draining lymph nodes of breast cancer patients. Sequencing was carried out using axillary lymph node tissue. These receptor sequences come from a female donor with breast cancer. Some clones in this sample may be carry-over from other donors' samples.

CDR3 sequence: CASSFTGGEKLFF. The CDR3 coding sequence is TGTGCCAGCAGTTTTACAGGGGGCGAAAAACTGTTTTTT. The chain combines TRBV12-3 or TRBV12-4 with TRBJ1-4; 9 bases are shared with TRBD1. Trimming took 3 bases from V and 8 from J; bases not matched to a gene: 1. This CDR3 is 13 amino acids long.

V and J are TRBV14 and TRBJ1-6; D gene ambiguous. The CDR3 consists of 12 residues. V dropped 4 bases and J dropped 19 bases, with 17 bases sitting between them. Germline values: CDR1 SGHDN, CDR2 FVKESK. CDR3 amino acids: CASSLVESPPHF. CDR3 bases: TGTGCCAGCAGCCTCGTGGAATCACCCCCTCACTTT.

On this clonotype: A much larger clone differs from this one at a single base, so this may be a read error. The chain uses TRBV6-4 and TRBJ2-3; D tentatively fits TRBD1 or TRBD2 (5 bases each). The CDR3 totals 14 residues. V lost 6 bases and J lost 2, with 12 bases in between. Germline V gives CDR1 MRHNA, CDR2 SNTAGT. CDR3 loop: CASRPGAYTDTQYF. The CDR3 nucleotides are TGTGCCAGCAGACCCGGGGCCTACACAGATACGCAGTATTTT.

The V gene is TRBV7-9, the J gene TRBJ2-7, with TRBD1 identical over 9 bases. The V and J ends lost 5 bases and 5 bases, in that order; junction bases with no gene match: 10. Germline lookup yields CDR1 SEHNR and CDR2 FQNEAQ (reference sequence). The CDR3 extends over 15 amino acids. The CDR3 coding sequence is TGTGCCAGCAGCGGCCCGGGACAGGGTTTCCACGAGCAGTACTTC. It encodes CASSGPGQGFHEQYF. Full variable domain (rest looked up from reference TRBV7-9 and TRBJ2-7): DTGVSQNPRHKITKRGQNVTFRCDPISEHNRLYWYRQTLGQGPEFLTYFQNEAQLEKSRLLSDRFSAERPKGSFSTLEIQRTEQGDSAMYLCASSGPGQGFHEQYFGPGTRLTVT.

In its sample, this clonotype was seen a few times. Possible read error: a much larger clone is one base away. V and J are TRBV6-5 and TRBJ2-5, with a weak D call TRBD2 (6 bases). The CDR3 extends over 15 amino acids. Germline-derived CDR1 and CDR2 are MNHEY and SVGAGI. Here the CDR3 reads CASSYSGGDQETQCF. In nucleotides, the CDR3 is TGTGCCAGCAGTTACTCAGGAGGGGACCAAGAGACCCAGTGCTTC.

This clonotype has a count of ten or more. V is TRBV5-5 and J is TRBJ2-5; the D call may be TRBD1 or TRBD2 (6 bases each). The germline V gene encodes CDR1 SGHKS and CDR2 YYEKEE (reference sequence). Trimming cost V 6 bases and J 4 bases, with 22 bases left between them. The CDR3 contains 16 residues. CDR3 amino acids: CASIWGSGGRGETQYF. The CDR3 coding sequence is TGTGCCAGCATCTGGGGGTCCGGGGGCAGGGGAGAGACCCAGTACTTC.

This clonotype was counted ten times or more. The chain is built from TRBV6-1 and TRBJ1-2; 8 bases align to TRBD1. The V gene end was trimmed by 7 bases and the J gene end by 8 bases; junction bases not matched to a gene: 12. The CDR3 sequence is 14 residues long. The germline CDR1 and CDR2 sequences are MNHNS and SASEGT. The CDR3 nucleotides are TGTGCCAGCAAGCCGGGACAGGCTCAAAGAGGCTACACCTTC. This translates into CASKPGQAQRGYTF.

This clonotype was detected many times. The chain carries TRBV5-8 and TRBJ2-5; D gene uncertain. Germline loops: CDR1 SGHTS, CDR2 YDEGEE. The CDR3 totals 13 residues. V lost 0 bases and J lost 5, with 8 bases in between. The CDR3 DNA reads as TGTGCCAGCAGCTTGGACTGGAAGGAGACCCAGTACTTC. This codes for CASSLDWKETQYF.

Concerning this clonotype: The junction does not match germline at one end; this may be a read error. This rearrangement joins TRBV12-3 or TRBV12-4 to TRBJ2-3; D might be TRBD1 (6 bases). This CDR3 comprises 15 residues. The CDR3 nucleotides are TGTGCCAGCAGTTTACAGGGGATCACAATTGGGACGCAGTACTTT. The encoded protein is CASSLQGITIGTQYF.

In its sample, this clonotype was seen once. This chain connects TRBV24-1 to TRBJ1-6; D might be TRBD1 (5 bases). Germline CDR1 is KGHDR and CDR2 is SFDVKD. The CDR3 covers 13 residues. V was clipped by 6 bases and J by 11 bases, with 13 bases between them. The CDR3 DNA is TGTGCCACCAGTCCACATTGGGGGACACCCCTCCACTTT. Translated, it gives CATSPHWGTPLHF.

This clonotype showed up many times. The DNA of the CDR3 is TGTGCCAGCAGCCCAGGAGGACAGGAGAACTATGGCTACACCTTC. As protein: CASSPGGQENYGYTF. This chain uses TRBV9 with TRBJ1-2; 7 bases match TRBD1. The CDR3 has 15 residues. Trimming at V came to 4 bases and at J to 2 bases, leaving 8 bases not matched to a gene. Per the germline V gene, CDR1 is SGDLS and CDR2 is YYNGEE.

The gene calls are TRBV6-5 and TRBJ2-7; D gene uncertain. Trimming removed 6 bases from V and 3 bases from J, with 12 bases in between. This CDR3 spans 13 amino acids. In germline, CDR1 is MNHEY, CDR2 SVGAGI. CDR3 coding DNA: TGTGCCAGCAGGAGAATGGACGGCTACGAGCAGTACTTC. Amino acid sequence: CASRRMDGYEQYF.

This clonotype was detected many times. The chain employs TRBV9 and TRBJ1-3; TRBD1 is a possible D gene (6 bases). The CDR3 covers 15 residues. Germline-derived CDR1 and CDR2 are SGDLS and YYNGEE. V lost 5 bases, J lost 3 bases, and 15 bases lay in between. The CDR3, as DNA: TGTGCCAGCAGTCGAGTGGGGGGCGGTGGAAACACCATATATTTT. This encodes CASSRVGGGGNTIYF.